This TCR beta chain was found in a study of T cells in Graves' hyperthyroidism and ophthalmopathy. Of note for this clonotype: Its specificity is not known.

No progression to ophthalmopathy during 18 months of follow-up defined stable disease. The study based diagnoses on clinical symptoms, serum thyroxine and TRAb, thyroid ultrasound and orbital computed tomography. Study-level findings and limits: The model made its ophthalmopathy prediction, and onset followed a median about 6.8 months later.

Trimming took off 5 bases at V and 1 base at J, with 5 bases between the two ends. The CDR3 is made up of 12 amino acids. The V gene's germline CDR1 is LNHDA and CDR2 SQIVND (reference sequence). TCR beta CDR3 regions were amplified from RNA. RT-PCR in the first round (using the HTBI primer set) targeted the TCR CDR3. Via MiXCR, TCRdb re-called the multiplex PCR reads, giving one row per CDR3 protein. There are around 560,000 distinct CDR3 sequences in the sample; over 15% occur only once, and 15% to 20% lies in the top ten. The chain recombines TRBV19 with TRBJ2-5; unclear D gene. The sequence derives from a woman younger than 35 with Graves' hyperthyroidism. Sequencing was performed on blood. CDR3 in amino acids: CASSESQETQYF. For the CDR3, the DNA is TGTGCCAGTAGTGAGTCCCAAGAGACCCAGTACTTC.